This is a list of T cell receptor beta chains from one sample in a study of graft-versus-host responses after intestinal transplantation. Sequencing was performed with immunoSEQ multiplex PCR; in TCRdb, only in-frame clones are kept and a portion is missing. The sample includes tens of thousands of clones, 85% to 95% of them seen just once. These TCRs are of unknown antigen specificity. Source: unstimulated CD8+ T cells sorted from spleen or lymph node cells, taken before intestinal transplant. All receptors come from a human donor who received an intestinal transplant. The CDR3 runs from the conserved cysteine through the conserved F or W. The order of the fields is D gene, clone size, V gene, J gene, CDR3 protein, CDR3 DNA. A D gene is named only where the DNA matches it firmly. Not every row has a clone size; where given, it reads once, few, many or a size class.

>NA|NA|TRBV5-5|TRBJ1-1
CASSLSLTMNTEAFF
TGTGCCAGCAGCTTGTCTCTGACTATGAACACTGAAGCTTTCTTT
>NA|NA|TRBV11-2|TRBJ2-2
CASSEDSSNTGELFF
TGTGCCAGCAGCGAGGACAGCTCGAACACCGGGGAGCTGTTTTTT
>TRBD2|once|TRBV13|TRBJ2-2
CASSLGTSGNTGELFF
TGTGCCAGCAGCTTAGGAACTAGCGGAAACACCGGGGAGCTGTTTTTT
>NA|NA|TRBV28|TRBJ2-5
CASSSIPISPLVGQETQYF
TGTGCCAGCAGTTCTATACCCATCTCCCCCCTCGTGGGGCAAGAGACCCAGTACTTC
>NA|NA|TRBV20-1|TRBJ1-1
CSAVLNTEAFF
TGCAGTGCCGTCCTTAACACTGAAGCTTTCTTT
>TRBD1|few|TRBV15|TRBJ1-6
CATSKSGTGTVSPLHF
TGTGCCACCAGCAAATCCGGGACAGGGACGGTTTCACCCCTCCACTTT
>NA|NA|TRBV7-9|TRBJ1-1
CASSRMNTEAFF
TGTGCCAGCAGCCGCATGAACACTGAAGCTTTCTTT
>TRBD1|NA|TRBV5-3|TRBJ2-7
CARIESPRDRGPSPYEQYF
TGTGCCAGAATTGAATCACCCCGCGACAGGGGGCCATCCCCCTACGAGCAGTACTTC
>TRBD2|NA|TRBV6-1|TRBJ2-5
CASKGAVRTSGPQYF
TGTGCCAGCAAGGGGGCCGTGAGGACTAGCGGACCCCAGTACTTC
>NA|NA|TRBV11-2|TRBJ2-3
CASSFSGYSTDTQYF
TGTGCCAGCAGCTTCAGCGGATATTCCACAGATACGCAGTATTTT
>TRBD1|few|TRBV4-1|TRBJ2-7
CASSQTTGMSYEQYF
TGCGCCAGCAGCCAAACGACAGGGATGTCCTACGAGCAGTACTTC
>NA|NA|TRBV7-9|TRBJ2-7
CASSPVYEQYF
TGTGCCAGCAGCCCCGTCTACGAGCAGTACTTC
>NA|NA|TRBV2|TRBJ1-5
CASSDGGHGTQPQHF
TGTGCCAGCAGTGATGGGGGACACGGGACTCAGCCCCAGCATTTT
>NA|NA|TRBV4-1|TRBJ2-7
CASSLFTWRHHEQYF
TGCGCCAGCAGCCTCTTCACCTGGAGGCACCACGAGCAGTACTTC
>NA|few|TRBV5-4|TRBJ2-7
CASSTGREQYF
TGTGCCAGCAGCACCGGTAGGGAGCAGTACTTC
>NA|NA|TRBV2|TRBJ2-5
CASRRWPGAGETQYF
TGTGCCAGCAGAAGATGGCCTGGGGCTGGGGAGACCCAGTACTTC
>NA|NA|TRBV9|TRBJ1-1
CASSASGSMNTEAFF
TGTGCCAGCAGCGCGAGTGGGTCCATGAACACTGAAGCTTTCTTT
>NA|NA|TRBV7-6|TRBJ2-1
CASSLGAAGYNEQFF
TGTGCCAGCAGCTTAGGCGCGGCGGGGTACAATGAGCAGTTCTTC
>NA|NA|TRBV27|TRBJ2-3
CASRSIQAWHTDTQYF
TGTGCCAGCAGATCGATACAGGCATGGCACACAGATACGCAGTATTTT
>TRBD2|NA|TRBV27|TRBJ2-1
CASSLSRTSGNEQFF
TGTGCCAGCAGTTTATCGAGGACTAGCGGAAATGAGCAGTTCTTC
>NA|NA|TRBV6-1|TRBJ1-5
CASSLFSSNQPQHF
TGTGCCAGCAGCTTGTTTAGCAGCAATCAGCCCCAGCATTTT
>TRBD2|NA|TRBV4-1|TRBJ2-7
CASSQVAGANEQYF
TGCGCCAGCAGCCAAGTGGCGGGAGCCAACGAGCAGTACTTC
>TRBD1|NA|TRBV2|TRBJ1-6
CASRLTGGNSPLHF
TGTGCCAGCAGGCTGACAGGGGGCAATTCACCCCTCCACTTT
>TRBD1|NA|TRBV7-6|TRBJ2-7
CASSLEGTAHYEQYF
TGTGCCAGCAGCTTAGAGGGGACAGCTCACTACGAGCAGTACTTC
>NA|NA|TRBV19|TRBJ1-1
CASSIVGGWNTEAFF
TGTGCCAGTAGTATAGTCGGGGGCTGGAACACTGAAGCTTTCTTT
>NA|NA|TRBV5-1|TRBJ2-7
CASSRGSYEQYF
TGCGCCAGCAGTAGAGGCTCCTACGAGCAGTACTTC
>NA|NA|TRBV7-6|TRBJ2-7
CASSPEGAYEQYF
TGTGCCAGCAGCCCGGAGGGGGCCTACGAGCAGTACTTC
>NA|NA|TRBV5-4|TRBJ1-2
CASSLGYYGYTF
TGTGCCAGCAGCTTAGGCTATTATGGCTACACCTTC
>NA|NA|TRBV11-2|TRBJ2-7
CASSPRLSYEQYF
TGTGCCAGCAGCCCCCGACTGTCCTACGAGCAGTACTTC
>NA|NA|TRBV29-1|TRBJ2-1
CSVEWGSSYNEQFF
TGCAGCGTTGAATGGGGAAGCTCCTACAATGAGCAGTTCTTC
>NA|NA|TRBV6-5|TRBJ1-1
CASSYSRGLNTEAFF
TGTGCCAGCAGTTACTCGCGGGGCTTGAACACTGAAGCTTTCTTT
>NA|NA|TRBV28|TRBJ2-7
CASTLTGLSYEQYF
TGTGCCAGCACCCTGACAGGCCTCTCCTACGAGCAGTACTTC
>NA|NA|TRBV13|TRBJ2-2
CASSAGNTGELFF
TGTGCCAGCAGCGCCGGGAACACCGGGGAGCTGTTTTTT
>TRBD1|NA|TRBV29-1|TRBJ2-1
CSVEDQGTGAYNEQFF
TGCAGCGTTGAAGATCAAGGGACAGGGGCCTACAATGAGCAGTTCTTC
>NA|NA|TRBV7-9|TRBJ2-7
CASSPDYEQYF
TGTGCCAGCAGCCCGGACTACGAGCAGTACTTC
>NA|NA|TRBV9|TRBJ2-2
CASSVAMGYDTGELFF
TGTGCCAGCAGCGTAGCTATGGGGTATGACACCGGGGAGCTGTTTTTT
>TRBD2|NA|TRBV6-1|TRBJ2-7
CASSPGWGGYEQYF
TGTGCCAGCAGTCCCGGGTGGGGGGGCTACGAGCAGTACTTC
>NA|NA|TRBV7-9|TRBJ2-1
CASSLSLALRDEQFF
TGTGCCAGCAGCTTAAGTCTAGCACTTCGAGATGAGCAGTTCTTC
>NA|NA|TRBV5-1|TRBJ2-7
CASSLEGNEQYF
TGCGCCAGCAGCTTGGAGGGTAACGAGCAGTACTTC
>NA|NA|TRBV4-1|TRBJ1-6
CASSQVGRDTNSPLHF
TGCGCCAGCAGCCAAGTGGGCCGGGACACTAATTCACCCCTCCACTTT
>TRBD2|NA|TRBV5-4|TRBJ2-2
CASSTTSGGVPPTNTGELFF
TGTGCCAGCAGCACTACTAGCGGGGGGGTCCCCCCCACGAACACCGGGGAGCTGTTTTTT
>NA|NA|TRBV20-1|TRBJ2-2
CSARDSGELFF
TGCAGTGCTAGAGACTCCGGGGAGCTGTTTTTT
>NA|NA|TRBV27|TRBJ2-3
CASSWGDRSTDTQYF
TGTGCCAGCAGTTGGGGGGACCGATCCACAGATACGCAGTATTTT
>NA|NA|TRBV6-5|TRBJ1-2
CASSYPGVDFYGYTF
TGTGCCAGCAGTTATCCGGGGGTCGATTTCTATGGCTACACCTTC